The 2 T cell receptor beta chains below come from one sample, sequenced in a study of blood T cell repertoires in COVID-19. The repertoire was sequenced with immunoSEQ multiplex PCR; TCRdb's copy has only in-frame clones and lacks some. The sample gives roughly 340,000 clones, around 87% of which show up once; about 6% is in the top ten. The sequenced sample consisted of peripheral blood. These receptors were obtained from a woman aged 50 to 60 with COVID-19, enrolled during active disease.

This clone appeared a few times. The chain employs TRBV30 and TRBJ2-7; D is uncertain. Germline CDR1 is GTSNPN and CDR2 is SVGIG (reference sequence). V lost 2 bases and J 7 bases, leaving 18 bases between the germline ends. This CDR3 region has 14 residues. The CDR3 reads CAWSYSYPIREQYF. The CDR3 DNA reads as TGTGCCTGGAGTTACTCGTACCCAATACGGGAGCAGTACTTC.

V is TRBV9 and J is TRBJ2-7, with 12 bases fitting TRBD2. The junction had 9 bases not matched to a gene; V was cut back by 4 bases and J by 1 base. Germline V lookup: CDR1 SGDLS, CDR2 YYNGEE. CDR3 length: 17 residues. Here the CDR3 reads CASSSESSGRGSYEQYF. In nucleotides, the CDR3 is TGTGCCAGCAGCTCCGAATCTAGCGGGAGGGGGTCCTACGAGCAGTACTTC. Filled out from reference TRBV9 and TRBJ2-7, the complete variable domain reads DSGVTQTPKHLITATGQRVTLRCSPRSGDLSVYWYQQSLDQGLQFLIQYYNGEERAKGNILERFSAQQFPDLHSELNLSSLELGDSALYFCASSSESSGRGSYEQYFGPGTRLTVT.